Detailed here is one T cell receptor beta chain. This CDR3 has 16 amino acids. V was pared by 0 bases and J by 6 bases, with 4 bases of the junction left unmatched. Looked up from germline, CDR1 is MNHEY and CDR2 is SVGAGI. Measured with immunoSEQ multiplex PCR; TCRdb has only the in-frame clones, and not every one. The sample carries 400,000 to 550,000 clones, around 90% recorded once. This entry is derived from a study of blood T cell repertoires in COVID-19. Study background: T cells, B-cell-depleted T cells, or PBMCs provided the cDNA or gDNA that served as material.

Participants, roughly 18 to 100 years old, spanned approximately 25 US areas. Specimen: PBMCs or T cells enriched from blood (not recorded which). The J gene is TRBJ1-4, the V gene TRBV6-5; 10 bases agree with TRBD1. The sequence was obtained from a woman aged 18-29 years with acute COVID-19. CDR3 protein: CASSYSPGTGDEKLFF. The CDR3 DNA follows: TGTGCCAGCAGTTACTCACCCGGGACAGGGGATGAAAAACTGTTTTTT.